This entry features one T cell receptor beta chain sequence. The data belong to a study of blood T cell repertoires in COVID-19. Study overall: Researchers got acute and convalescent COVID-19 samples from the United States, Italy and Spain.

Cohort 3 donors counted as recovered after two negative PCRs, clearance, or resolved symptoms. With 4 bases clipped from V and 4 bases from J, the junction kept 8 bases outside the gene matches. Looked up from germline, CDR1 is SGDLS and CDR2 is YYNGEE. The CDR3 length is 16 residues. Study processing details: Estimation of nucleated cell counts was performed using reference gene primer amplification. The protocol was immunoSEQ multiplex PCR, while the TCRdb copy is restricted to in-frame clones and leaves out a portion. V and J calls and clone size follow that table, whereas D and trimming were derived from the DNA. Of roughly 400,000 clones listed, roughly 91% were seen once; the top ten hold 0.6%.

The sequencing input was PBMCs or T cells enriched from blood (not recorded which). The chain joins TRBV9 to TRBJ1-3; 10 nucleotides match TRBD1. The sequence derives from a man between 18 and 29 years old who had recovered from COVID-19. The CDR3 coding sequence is TGTGCCAGCAGCACCACAGCGGGACAGGGGGGAAACACCATATATTTT. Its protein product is CASSTTAGQGGNTIYF.